Sequencing of this T cell receptor (beta chain) was carried out in a study of identical twins. Study-wide points: The abundant beta clonotypes from cord blood had fewer insertions, and memory repertoires had none of this.

V was pared by 4 bases and J by 6 bases, with 15 bases between. The CDR3 spans 14 residues. The germline gives CDR1 SGDLS, CDR2 YYNGEE. TCRdb passed the 5' RACE reads through MiXCR, listing each CDR3 protein once. The table includes 400,000 to 500,000 distinct CDR3 sequences, roughly an eighth detected once. This clonotype was recorded at least ten times. Its antigen is not identified. This sample also appeared in a second study, on yellow fever vaccine responses in identical twins.

This chain connects TRBV9 to TRBJ2-3, with a weak D call TRBD2 (5 bases). The specimen was CD4+ T cells sorted from blood. The receptor was derived from a woman in her late teens or twenties in good health. The CDR3 region has the DNA TGTGCCAGCAGCCCACTCCCACGGGGTGATACGCAGTATTTT. It yields the protein CASSPLPRGDTQYF.